The 18 T cell receptor beta chains given below trace back to one sample, sequenced in a study of cytomegalovirus exposure and HLA in healthy donors. The PCR ran on 60 Vbeta and 13 Jbeta primers. The data were produced by immunoSEQ multiplex PCR, yet TCRdb's version contains in-frame clones alone and is incomplete. In the table there are over 85,000 clones, less than 75% of which are singletons. The sequenced sample was PBMCs. All receptors come from a man in his thirties or forties in good health and CMV-seronegative.

The rearrangement links TRBV28 to TRBJ1-2, with 9 nucleotides matching TRBD1. CDR1 is MDHEN and CDR2 is SYDVKM in the germline V gene. CDR3 length: 17 amino acids. Trimming took 5 bases from V and 4 from J; bases not matched to a gene: 14. The CDR3 sequence: CASSLPLGTGSGYGYTF. The CDR3 DNA follows: TGTGCCAGCAGTCTACCCCTCGGGACAGGGAGCGGCTATGGCTACACCTTC.

This clone was detected a few times. The chain is built from TRBV10-2 and TRBJ2-7; 9 nucleotides match TRBD2. The CDR3 length is 14 residues. Losses at the gene ends were 5 bases for V and 5 bases for J; bases not matched to a gene: 7. Per the germline V gene, CDR1 is WSHSY and CDR2 is SAAADI. CDR3 bases: TGCGCCAGCAGTTTCGGCGGGAGGGCCAACGAGCAGTACTTC. Amino acid sequence: CASSFGGRANEQYF.

This clone was picked up one time. The CDR3 protein is CASSWGSWERVTSYEQYF. The CDR3 nucleotides read TGTGCCAGCAGCTGGGGCTCGTGGGAGCGGGTGACCTCCTACGAGCAGTACTTC. The chain has TRBV5-5 and TRBJ2-7; a possible D gene is TRBD2 (6 bases). The germline gives CDR1 SGHKS, CDR2 YYEKEE (reference sequence). Trimming pared 3 bases from V and 0 bases from J, leaving 22 bases between. This CDR3 is 18 amino acids long.

The table lists this clone with a few counts. The chain is built from TRBV30 and TRBJ1-5; no firm D call. Trimming left V 0 bases short and J 6 bases short, with 9 bases between. Germline V gene data show CDR1 as GTSNPN and CDR2 as SVGIG (reference sequence). CDR3 length: 13 residues. As DNA, the CDR3 is TGTGCCTGGAGTGTTGGTTTTAGTCAGCCCCAGCATTTT. Its translation is CAWSVGFSQPQHF.

This chain connects TRBV2 to TRBJ2-7; 7 positions agree with TRBD2. Germline V lookup: CDR1 SNHLY, CDR2 FYNNEI. CDR3 length equals 15 residues. V lost 6 bases, J lost 7 bases, and 15 bases stayed unmatched. The CDR3 reads CASRLDAGATAEQYF. The CDR3 DNA is TGTGCCAGCAGGCTGGATGCGGGAGCCACCGCTGAGCAGTACTTC.

This clone was counted a few times. This sequence joins TRBV6-1 and TRBJ2-7; 8 bases are a match to TRBD1. Trimming removed 4 bases from V and 0 bases from J; junction bases left unmatched: 5. CDR3 size: 15 residues. Germline CDR1 and CDR2: MNHNS and SASEGT. CDR3 sequence reads: CASSVDRGSSYEQYF. In DNA, the CDR3 is TGTGCCAGCAGTGTTGACAGGGGAAGCTCCTACGAGCAGTACTTC.

The chain uses TRBV11-2 and TRBJ2-5; 7 bases match TRBD2. The germline gives CDR1 SGHAT, CDR2 FQNNGV. Unmatched junction bases numbered 9, after V lost 3 bases and J lost 5 bases. This CDR3 has 15 residues. CDR3 protein: CASSFGGVGGETQYF. The CDR3 DNA reads as TGTGCCAGCAGCTTTGGGGGAGTGGGGGGGGAGACCCAGTACTTC.

This clone has more than one count but fewer than ten. The genes are TRBV7-6 and TRBJ2-7; D may be TRBD1 (5 bases). The CDR3 sequence is 14 residues long. Germline CDR1 and CDR2: SGHVS and FNYEAQ. Between the trimmed V and J ends, which lost 4 bases and 6 bases, there was a span of 16 bases. CDR3 DNA: TGTGCCAGCAGCTCAAATAGGGGCTCTCGCGAGCAGTACTTC. This gives the protein CASSSNRGSREQYF. Using reference TRBV7-6 and TRBJ2-7 for the parts outside the CDR3, the full variable domain is GAGVSQSPRYKVTKRGQDVALRCDPISGHVSLYWYRQALGQGPEFLTYFNYEAQQDKSGLPNDRFSAERPEGSISTLTIQRTEQRDSAMYRCASSSNRGSREQYFGPGTRLTVT.

This chain joins TRBV9 and TRBJ1-6, with 9 bases that match TRBD1. The CDR3 length is 16 residues. J lost 7 bases, V lost 0 bases, and 5 bases had no gene match. The germline CDR1 and CDR2 sequences are SGDLS and YYNGEE. The CDR3 DNA reads as TGTGCCAGCAGCGTAGTAGGGGACAGGGCGAATTCACCCCTCCACTTT. Translated: CASSVVGDRANSPLHF.

This clone was counted a few times. The chain links TRBV7-2 to TRBJ1-1, with D perhaps matching TRBD1 (6 bases). CDR3 size: 13 residues. Trimming took off 6 bases at V and 5 bases at J, with 13 bases between the two ends. Germline V gene sequence: CDR1 SGHTA, CDR2 FQGNSA. CDR3 in amino acids: CASSLRDKTEAFF. The DNA of the CDR3 is TGTGCCAGCAGTCTCAGGGACAAAACTGAAGCTTTCTTT.

This clone was found a few times. The chain uses TRBV6-4 and TRBJ2-2; 8 bases are a match to TRBD1. V shed 3 bases and J 3 bases; nucleotides not matched to a gene: 0. CDR1 MRHNA and CDR2 SNTAGT come from the germline V gene. The CDR3 is 14 residues long. In DNA, the CDR3 is TGTGCCAGCAGTGAGGGACAGGACACCGGGGAGCTGTTTTTT. This translates into CASSEGQDTGELFF.

This chain connects TRBV5-8 to TRBJ1-2, with 8 bases identical to TRBD1. Losses at the gene ends were 3 bases for V and 4 bases for J; bases not matched to a gene: 2. Germline V gene lookup returns CDR1 SGHTS and CDR2 YDEGEE. This CDR3 spans 13 amino acids. The CDR3 DNA sequence: TGTGCCAGCAGCTCAGACAGGGGCTATGGCTACACCTTC. This sequence encodes CASSSDRGYGYTF.

This chain uses TRBV19 with TRBJ1-5, with D possibly TRBD1 on 5 matching bases. CDR3 length equals 14 residues. V shed 4 bases and J shed 5 bases, with 12 bases lying between them. The germline CDR1 and CDR2 sequences are LNHDA and SQIVND (reference sequence). The CDR3 DNA reads TGTGCCAGTAGTACCTGGACGGGGGATCAGCCCCAGCATTTT. This encodes CASSTWTGDQPQHF.

The V and J genes are TRBV4-3 and TRBJ2-7; 7 bases map to TRBD2. The germline V gene encodes CDR1 LGHNA and CDR2 YSLEER. The trim removed 1 base at V and 3 bases at J, leaving 9 bases unmatched. CDR3 length: 16 amino acids. CDR3 sequence reads: CASSQATSGEYYEQYF. In DNA, the CDR3 is TGCGCCAGCAGCCAAGCTACGAGCGGGGAATACTACGAGCAGTACTTC.

The genes are TRBV4-3 and TRBJ1-2; 7 positions match TRBD1. CDR3 length: 19 residues. The junction had 21 bases not matched to a gene; V was cut back by 3 bases and J by 5 bases. Germline lookup yields CDR1 LGHNA and CDR2 YSLEER. CDR3 residues: CASSQALPTLGQAGYGYTF. The CDR3 DNA reads TGCGCCAGCAGCCAGGCCCTCCCGACGCTCGGACAGGCGGGGTATGGCTACACCTTC.

The chain combines TRBV28 with TRBJ1-2, with TRBD1 matching 9 bases. The length of the CDR3 is 15 residues. The V gene end was trimmed by 6 bases and the J gene end by 4 bases; junction bases not matched to a gene: 9. From germline, CDR1 is MDHEN and CDR2 SYDVKM. CDR3 region: CASRIQGALGYGYTF. Written as DNA, the CDR3 is TGTGCCAGCAGGATACAGGGGGCGCTGGGCTATGGCTACACCTTC.

The V and J genes are TRBV27 and TRBJ2-1; D is possibly TRBD1 (6 bases). Trimming cost V 6 bases and J 8 bases, with 11 bases left between them. The CDR3 has 12 amino acids. CDR1 and CDR2 (germline): MNHEY, SMNVEV (reference sequence). The CDR3 nucleotides read TGTGCCAGCAGCCTCAGGGGCGATGAGCAGTTCTTC. Protein: CASSLRGDEQFF.

The DNA for the CDR3 is TGCGCCAGCAGCTTCGACAGTACTGAAGCTTTCTTT. It is translated as CASSFDSTEAFF. This chain joins TRBV5-1 and TRBJ1-1; maybe TRBD1 (5 bases). Trimming shortened V by 2 bases and J by 5 bases, and 7 bases separated the two germline ends. In germline, CDR1 is SGHRS, CDR2 YFSETQ. The CDR3 is 12 amino acids.